The TCR beta chain described here comes from a study of naive and memory T cell subsets. Overall study findings and caveats: Possibly reflecting memory cells re-expressing CD45RA, a few larger clonotypes occurred in naive repertoires, especially CD8. Naive and memory repertoire findings lacked a ground truth for validation. Over 95% of naive TCR sequences appeared only once after error correction, unlike memory subsets.

This clonotype was counted only a few times. The antigen is unknown. Cells stained for CD3, CD4, CD8, CD45RA and CD27 were sorted into four subsets. V lost 4 bases to trimming and J lost 1 base; unmatched junction nucleotides: 14. Germline V gene lookup returns CDR1 SGHRS and CDR2 YFSETQ. The CDR3 extends over 17 amino acids. An equimolar mix of two oligonucleotides served as the beta constant-region primer for TRBC1 and TRBC2. The ligated cDNA underwent four PCR rounds using SP2 and nested alpha and beta constant-region primers. In TCRdb, the UMI-ligation and nested PCR reads were re-called with MiXCR into one record per CDR3 protein. The sample includes more than 95,000 distinct CDR3 sequences, more than 14% of them seen just once.

The chain uses TRBV5-1 and TRBJ2-7; 7 bases fit TRBD2. Sequences were obtained from naive CD8+ T cells from blood. The TCR was taken from a human donor in good health. The CDR3 protein is CASSPLGLPNKSYEQYF. The CDR3 DNA is TGCGCCAGCAGCCCCTTGGGACTACCAAACAAGTCCTACGAGCAGTACTTC.